What follows are 18 T cell receptor beta chains derived from one specimen sequenced in a study of beta chain features in type 1 diabetes. Expressed TCRB transcripts got sequenced, as all isolated RNA was reverse transcribed. Produced via immunoSEQ multiplex PCR; TCRdb's table is partial and in-frame only. Among about 320,000 clones listed, roughly 15% were seen once. Sequencing was done on a sample of central memory CD4+ T cells from blood. The receptors originated from a man younger than 40 in good health.

The gene calls are TRBV7-6 and TRBJ2-7; 11 positions match TRBD1. The CDR3 spans 15 residues. J gave up 5 bases and V 5 bases, and 8 bases lay outside the gene matches. CDR1 and CDR2 from the germline V gene are SGHVS and FNYEAQ. The CDR3: CASSAGTGGYHEQYF. The CDR3 coding sequence is TGTGCCAGCAGCGCCGGGACAGGGGGTTACCACGAGCAGTACTTC.

This clone was observed a handful of times. The rearrangement uses TRBV7-2 and TRBJ1-2; D call uncertain. Trimming removed 2 bases from V and 5 bases from J, with 18 bases in between. Germline V gene sequence: CDR1 SGHTA, CDR2 FQGNSA. There are 16 residues in the CDR3. CDR3: CASSLSAAIRVYGYTF. CDR3 DNA: TGTGCCAGCAGCTTATCCGCGGCAATACGGGTATATGGCTACACCTTC.

This clone was found a few times. This chain uses TRBV14 with TRBJ2-7, with D perhaps matching TRBD1 (6 bases). Germline V gene sequence: CDR1 SGHDN, CDR2 FVKESK. V was trimmed by 2 bases and J by 4 bases, leaving 9 bases between them. This CDR3 is 13 amino acids long. DNA of the CDR3: TGTGCCAGCAGCCAAAGAGGGACATACGAGCAGTACTTC. Its protein product is CASSQRGTYEQYF. Drawing the rest from reference TRBV14 and TRBJ2-7, the complete variable domain is EAGVTQFPSHSVIEKGQTVTLRCDPISGHDNLYWYRRVMGKEIKFLLHFVKESKQDESGMPNNRFLAERTGGTYSTLKVQPAELEDSGVYFCASSQRGTYEQYFGPGTRLTVT.

This clone was seen ten or more times. The V call is TRBV5-1, the J call TRBJ2-4, with TRBD2 identical over 9 bases. Per germline, CDR1 SGHRS and CDR2 YFSETQ. The length of the CDR3 is 14 residues. Unmatched junction bases numbered 5, after V lost 4 bases and J lost 6 bases. The CDR3 region is CASSPGLAPNIQYF. The CDR3 DNA reads as TGCGCCAGCAGCCCGGGACTAGCCCCAAACATTCAGTACTTC.

This clone has just a few counts. The chain is built from TRBV11-3 and TRBJ2-2, with 12 positions matching TRBD2. CDR3 length equals 16 residues. Germline V gene sequence: CDR1 SGHNT, CDR2 YENEEA. V shed 4 bases and J 7 bases; nucleotides not matched to a gene: 7. The CDR3 region has the DNA TGTGCCAGCAGCTCGACTAGCGGGAGAGGGAGCGGGGAGCTGTTTTTT. Protein product: CASSSTSGRGSGELFF.

The chain is built from TRBV4-3 and TRBJ2-2; D remains unclear. The V and J ends lost 2 bases and 4 bases respectively, with 14 bases between them. This CDR3 region has 16 residues. The germline gives CDR1 LGHNA, CDR2 YSLEER. The CDR3 DNA reads as TGCGCCAGCAGCCAACACGGTTCTGGTGGCACCGGGGAGCTGTTTTTT. This codes for CASSQHGSGGTGELFF.

This chain connects TRBV14 to TRBJ2-5; 8 nucleotides line up with TRBD1. In germline, CDR1 is SGHDN, CDR2 FVKESK. V gave up 3 bases and J gave up 2 bases; unmatched junction bases: 2. This CDR3 is 14 amino acids long. CDR3 coding DNA: TGTGCCAGCAGCCATTGGGACAGGCAAGAGACCCAGTACTTC. It specifies CASSHWDRQETQYF.

Only a few counts were recorded for this clone. J is TRBJ1-2 and V is TRBV4-3, with a possible D match to TRBD1 (5 bases). Per the germline V gene, CDR1 is LGHNA and CDR2 is YSLEER. Trimming removed 2 bases at V and 7 bases at J, with 14 bases between. The CDR3 runs 14 residues. This CDR3 reads CASSQNAGLGGYTF. The CDR3 bases are TGCGCCAGCAGCCAAAACGCAGGGTTGGGTGGCTACACCTTC.

V is TRBV30 and J is TRBJ2-3; maybe TRBD2 (5 bases). The CDR3 covers 11 residues. Deletions cut 2 bases from V and 12 bases from J, with 12 bases between. Germline V gene data show CDR1 as GTSNPN and CDR2 as SVGIG (reference sequence). In DNA form, the CDR3 reads TGTGCCTGGAGTACTAGACTTAATCAGTATTTT. As protein: CAWSTRLNQYF.

This clone was detected only a few times. The J gene is TRBJ2-1, the V gene TRBV6-1, with 7 positions matching TRBD2. The ends lost 11 bases at V and 9 bases at J; junction bases unmatched: 13. The CDR3 sequence is 13 residues long. Per germline, CDR1 MNHNS and CDR2 SASEGT. CDR3 sequence (DNA): TGTGCCGCGTATCGAGGCGGGGGAGGTGAGCAGTTCTTC. It specifies CAAYRGGGGEQFF.

The chain links TRBV11-2 to TRBJ1-3; D not resolved. Per the germline V gene, CDR1 is SGHAT and CDR2 is FQNNGV. V lost 6 bases and J 4 bases, leaving 16 bases between the germline ends. The CDR3 spans 15 residues. Here the CDR3 reads CASRRLPEPGNTIYF. CDR3 sequence (DNA): TGTGCCAGCAGACGTCTGCCGGAACCGGGAAACACCATATATTTT.

This clone was counted many times. V gene TRBV19 combines with J gene TRBJ2-3, with a possible D match to TRBD2 (6 bases). The CDR3 is 14 amino acids. Germline CDR1 is LNHDA and CDR2 is SQIVND (reference sequence). V lost 7 bases and J 0 bases, leaving 11 bases between the germline ends. CDR3 residues: CASIGRGSTDTQYF. CDR3 nucleotides: TGTGCCAGTATAGGGCGGGGAAGCACAGATACGCAGTATTTT.

This clone appeared a few times. This rearrangement joins TRBV7-2 to TRBJ2-3, with D tentatively TRBD1 (6 bases). Trimming removed 6 bases from V and 4 bases from J, with 11 bases in between. This CDR3 has 13 residues. Germline CDR1 reads SGHTA; CDR2 reads FQGNSA. CDR3 nucleotide sequence: TGTGCCAGCAGAACACAGGGCTCAGATACGCAGTATTTT. It specifies CASRTQGSDTQYF.

The J gene is TRBJ2-2, the V gene TRBV7-9, with 9 bases aligning to TRBD1. This CDR3 spans 18 amino acids. The V segment lost 4 bases and the J segment 4 bases; nucleotides outside the gene matches: 13. CDR1 and CDR2 from the germline V gene are SEHNR and FQNEAQ (reference sequence). The CDR3 coding sequence is TGTGCCAGCAGCTACCCCACTCGGGACAGGGAGCGCACCGGGGAGCTGTTTTTT. It specifies CASSYPTRDRERTGELFF.

This chain joins TRBV9 and TRBJ1-4, with D possibly being TRBD1 (6 bases). The CDR3 loop spans 15 amino acids. Germline-derived CDR1 and CDR2 are SGDLS and YYNGEE. Trimming removed 6 bases at V and 5 bases at J, with 17 bases between. Written as DNA, the CDR3 is TGTGCCAGCACACCGGGGGGCAGAGAGAATGAAAAACTGTTTTTT. Translating it yields CASTPGGRENEKLFF.

In its sample, this clone was seen a few times. The chain is built from TRBV10-3 and TRBJ2-3; tentatively, D is TRBD1 (6 bases). This CDR3 region has 12 residues. Germline V gives CDR1 ENHRY, CDR2 SYGVKD. The V end was cut by 10 bases, the J end by 6 bases, with 14 bases between. The CDR3 region is CATGVARDTQYF. The CDR3 nucleotides are TGTGCCACAGGGGTAGCTCGGGATACGCAGTATTTT.

This clone was counted a few times. This rearrangement joins TRBV5-1 to TRBJ1-4, with TRBD1 as a possible D gene (5 bases). Trimming took 1 base from V and 3 from J, leaving 10 bases between them. Germline lookup yields CDR1 SGHRS and CDR2 YFSETQ. This CDR3 is built from 15 residues. DNA of the CDR3: TGCGCCAGCAGCTTGCTTGGGGGAGCTAATGAAAAACTGTTTTTT. Translation: CASSLLGGANEKLFF.

This clone was counted only a few times. The chain has TRBV29-1 and TRBJ2-2; 8 nucleotides match TRBD2. Germline loops: CDR1 SQVTM, CDR2 ANQGSEA. V lost 4 bases and J lost 5; bases outside the gene matches: 3. The length of the CDR3 is 13 residues. This chain's CDR3 is CSVAGLVTGELFF. As DNA, the CDR3 is TGCAGCGTTGCGGGACTAGTAACCGGGGAGCTGTTTTTT.